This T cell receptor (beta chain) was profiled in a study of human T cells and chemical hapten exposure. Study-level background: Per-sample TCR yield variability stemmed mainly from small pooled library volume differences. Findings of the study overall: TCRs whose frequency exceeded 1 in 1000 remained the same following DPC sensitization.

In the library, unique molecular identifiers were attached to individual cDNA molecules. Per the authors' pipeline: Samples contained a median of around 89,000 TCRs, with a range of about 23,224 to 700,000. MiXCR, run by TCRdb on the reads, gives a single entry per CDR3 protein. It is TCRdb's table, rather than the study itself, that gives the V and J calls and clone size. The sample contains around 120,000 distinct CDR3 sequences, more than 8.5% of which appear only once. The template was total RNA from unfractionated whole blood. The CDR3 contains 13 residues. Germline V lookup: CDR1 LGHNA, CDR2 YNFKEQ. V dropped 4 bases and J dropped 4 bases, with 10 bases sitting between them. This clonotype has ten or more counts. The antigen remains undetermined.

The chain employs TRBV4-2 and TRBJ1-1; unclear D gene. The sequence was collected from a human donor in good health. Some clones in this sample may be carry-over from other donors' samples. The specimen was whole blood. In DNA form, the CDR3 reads TGTGCCAGCAGCCGACGATCCCCCACTGAAGCTTTCTTT. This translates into CASSRRSPTEAFF.